Below are 7 T cell receptor beta chains sequenced from a single sample in a study of T cells in Graves' hyperthyroidism and ophthalmopathy. RNA transcripts were the template for amplifying TCR beta CDR3 regions. TCR CDR3 underwent first-round RT-PCR with the HTBI primer set. Via MiXCR, TCRdb re-called the multiplex PCR reads, giving one row per CDR3 protein. The table has 500,000 to 750,000 distinct CDR3 sequences, 14% seen once. The sequencing input was blood. The receptors here all came from a woman aged 18 to 35 with Graves' ophthalmopathy.

This clonotype occurred many times. The rearrangement uses TRBV12-3 or TRBV12-4 and TRBJ2-7; 9 bases are a match to TRBD2. Trimming removed 7 bases from V and 7 bases from J; junction bases left unmatched: 14. The CDR3 covers 15 residues. The CDR3 region has the DNA TGTGCCAGCACCCCTAGGGCGGGAGGGTTCCGGGAGCAGTACTTC. Its translation is CASTPRAGGFREQYF.

This clonotype came up many times. The J gene is TRBJ1-4, the V gene TRBV11-2, with a tentative D call TRBD1 (5 bases). CDR1 SGHAT and CDR2 FQNNGV come from the germline V gene. Trimming cost V 7 bases and J 7 bases, with 19 bases left between them. CDR3 length: 15 residues. The DNA for the CDR3 is TGTGCCAGCACCCCCTCCTCGGGACGGGGTGAAAAACTGTTTTTT. This sequence encodes CASTPSSGRGEKLFF.

The gene calls are TRBV7-9 and TRBJ2-1, with 9 nucleotides matching TRBD2. V shed 3 bases, J shed 9 bases, and the junction held 3 bases outside the gene matches. Germline V gives CDR1 SEHNR, CDR2 FQNEAQ (reference sequence). The CDR3 is made up of 13 amino acids. CDR3 bases: TGTGCCAGCAGCTTTAGCGGGAGTAGTGAGCAGTTCTTC. Amino acids: CASSFSGSSEQFF.

This clonotype was picked up a small number of times. The chain joins TRBV7-9 to TRBJ2-1; 9 nucleotides line up with TRBD2. Germline trimming cut 0 bases from V and 3 bases from J; bases unmatched to any gene: 9. The CDR3 consists of 18 residues. CDR1 is SEHNR, CDR2 FQNEAQ, per germline (reference sequence). The CDR3 DNA sequence: TGTGCCAGCAGCTTAGCGCGAGCTAGCGGGAAGAACTACAATGAGCAGTTCTTC. This encodes CASSLARASGKNYNEQFF.

Worth noting for this clonotype: A much larger clone differs by one base, so this may be a read error. The V and J genes are TRBV7-9 and TRBJ1-1; 7 positions agree with TRBD1. Germline CDR1 is SEHNR and CDR2 is FQNEAQ (reference sequence). The CDR3 sequence is 13 residues long. The CDR3 spells CASSSYRGTDAFF. In DNA, the CDR3 is TGTGCCAGCAGCTCATACAGGGGAACTGACGCTTTCTTT.

This clonotype was seen a few times. The V gene is TRBV7-8, the J gene TRBJ1-4; 8 positions match TRBD1. In germline, CDR1 is SGHVS, CDR2 FQNEAQ. V dropped 3 bases and J dropped 4; count of bases not matched to a gene: 10. The CDR3 contains 17 residues. The CDR3 here is CASSFGLAGGSNEKLFF. The CDR3 bases are TGTGCCAGCAGCTTTGGGCTCGCAGGGGGCAGTAATGAAAAACTGTTTTTT.

There are many counts of this clonotype. The J gene is TRBJ1-1, the V gene TRBV6-1; no definite D call. The CDR3 is made up of 14 amino acids. Per the germline V gene, CDR1 is MNHNS and CDR2 is SASEGT. V lost 2 bases and J lost 5, with 12 bases in between. The CDR3 region has the DNA TGTGCCAGCAGTGAATTTAAGGGCCGTACTGAAGCTTTCTTT. It codes for CASSEFKGRTEAFF.